The clone carrying this T cell receptor (beta chain) was seen more than once but under ten times. These data are taken from a study of T-cell reconstitution after alpha-beta-depleted transplantation in children. Unique molecular identifiers were built into the TCRbeta library. One entry per CDR3 protein, called by TCRdb with MiXCR from the PCR reads. Altogether around 240,000 distinct CDR3 sequences are present, roughly 8.2% being singletons, with the ten largest covering about 6.4%. V shed 2 bases, J shed 0 bases, and the junction held 5 bases outside the gene matches. Germline V gene sequence: CDR1 SEHNR, CDR2 FQNEAQ (reference sequence). The CDR3 is made up of 17 amino acids.

The chain joins TRBV7-9 to TRBJ2-7; TRBD2 agrees at 12 bases. The material was PBMCs, mostly from graft donor cells, obtained 180 days after TCRalphabeta/CD19-depleted stem cell transplant. This clonotype was obtained from a male patient between 10 and 17 years old who had a stem cell transplant for acute lymphoblastic leukemia, so the T cells may come from the graft donor. CDR3 nucleotides: TGTGCCAGCAGCTTACCGGCTAGCGGGAGGGTCTCCTACGAGCAGTACTTC. This codes for CASSLPASGRVSYEQYF.